This TCR beta chain stems from a study of blood T cell repertoires in COVID-19. Clones were read by immunoSEQ multiplex PCR, and TCRdb kept only the in-frame ones, dropping some. Of 60,000 to 85,000 clones listed, 65% to 85% are singletons. The source of this sequence is a woman aged 55-70 years with acute or convalescent COVID-19. Sequencing was done on a sample of peripheral blood.

The CDR3 sequence: CASSQVTGASNYGYTF. CDR3 DNA sequence: TGCGCCAGCAGCCAGGTTACAGGGGCAAGTAACTATGGCTACACCTTC. The rearrangement links TRBV4-3 to TRBJ1-2, with 7 bases fitting TRBD1. The CDR3 extends over 16 amino acids. J gave up 1 base and V 3 bases, and 8 bases lay outside the gene matches. Germline V CDR1 and CDR2: LGHNA, YSLEER.